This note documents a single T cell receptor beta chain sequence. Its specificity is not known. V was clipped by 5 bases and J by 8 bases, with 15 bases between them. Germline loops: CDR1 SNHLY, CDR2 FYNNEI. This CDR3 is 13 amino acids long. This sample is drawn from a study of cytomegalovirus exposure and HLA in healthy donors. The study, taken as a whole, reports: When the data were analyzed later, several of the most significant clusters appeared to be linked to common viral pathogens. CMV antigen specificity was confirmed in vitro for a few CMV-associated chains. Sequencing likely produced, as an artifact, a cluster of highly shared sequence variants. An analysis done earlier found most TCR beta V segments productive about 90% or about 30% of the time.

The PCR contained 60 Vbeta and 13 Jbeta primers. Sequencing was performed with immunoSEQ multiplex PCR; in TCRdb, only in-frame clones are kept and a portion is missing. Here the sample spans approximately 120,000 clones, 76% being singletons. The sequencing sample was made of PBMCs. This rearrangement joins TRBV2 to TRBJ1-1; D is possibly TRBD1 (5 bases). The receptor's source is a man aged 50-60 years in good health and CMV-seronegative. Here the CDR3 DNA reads TGTGCCAGCAGTCCCGGGCAGGGACTAGAAGCTTTCTTT. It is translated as CASSPGQGLEAFF.